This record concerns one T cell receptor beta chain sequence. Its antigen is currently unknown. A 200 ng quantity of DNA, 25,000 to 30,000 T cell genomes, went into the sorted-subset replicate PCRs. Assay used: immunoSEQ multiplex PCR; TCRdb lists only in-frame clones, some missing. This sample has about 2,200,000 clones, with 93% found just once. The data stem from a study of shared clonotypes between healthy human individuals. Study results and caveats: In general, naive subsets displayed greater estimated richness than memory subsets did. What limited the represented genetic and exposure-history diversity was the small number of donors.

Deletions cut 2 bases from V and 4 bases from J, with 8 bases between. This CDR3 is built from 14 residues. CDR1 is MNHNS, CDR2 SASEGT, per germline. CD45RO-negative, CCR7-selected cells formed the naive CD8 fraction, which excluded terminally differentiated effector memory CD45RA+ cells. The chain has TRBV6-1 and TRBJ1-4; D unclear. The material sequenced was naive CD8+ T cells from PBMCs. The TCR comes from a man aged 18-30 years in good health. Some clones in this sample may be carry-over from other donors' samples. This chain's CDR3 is CASSEKILNEKLFF. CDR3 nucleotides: TGTGCCAGCAGTGAAAAGATTCTTAATGAAAAACTGTTTTTT.